This T cell receptor beta chain was found in a study of blood T cell repertoires in COVID-19. Study at large: Donors in the United States, Italy and Spain gave samples during acute or convalescent COVID-19. T cells, B-cell-depleted T cells, or PBMCs provided the cDNA or gDNA that served as material.

Authors' methods: The authors estimated nucleated cell counts from reference gene primer amplification. Measured with immunoSEQ multiplex PCR; TCRdb has only the in-frame clones, and not every one. V, J and clone size reflect that table, while D and trimming were determined from the DNA. The profile shows under 200,000 clones, about four fifths of them singletons. Germline assignment: CDR1 SGDLS and CDR2 YYNGEE. The CDR3 is 16 residues long. J gave up 0 bases and V 5 bases, and 8 bases lay outside the gene matches. This TCR came from a man aged 55-75 years with acute or convalescent COVID-19. The chain is built from TRBV9 and TRBJ1-3; 7 bases are a match to TRBD1. Sequences were obtained from peripheral blood. DNA of the CDR3: TGTGCCAGCAGTGGGACAGATAGAGTCTCTGGAAACACCATATATTTT. Residues: CASSGTDRVSGNTIYF.